These T cell receptor beta chains were read from a single sample in a study of neurological immune-mediated disorders. TCRdb fed the 5' RACE reads into MiXCR, producing one record per CDR3 protein. The repertoire has 69,000 or so distinct CDR3 sequences, around 5% of them found once; the top ten carry over 2%. What was sequenced was PBMCs. The receptors stem from a woman aged 70-85 years with multiple sclerosis. Both conserved end residues are trimmed from each CDR3.

TRBV24-1	TRBJ2-1	ATSESGTFSYNEQF
TRBV7-2	TRBJ1-6	ASSRGNRNSPLH
TRBV20-1	TRBJ2-7	SASSLGISNYEQY
TRBV20-1	TRBJ2-1	SVAASGGYNEQF
TRBV30	TRBJ2-3	AWAQGVTDTQY
TRBV6-1	TRBJ2-1	ASSATSTNEQF
TRBV7-9	TRBJ2-5	ASQEGSQETQY
TRBV7-7	TRBJ2-7	ASSLGAGTGTYEQY
TRBV6-5	TRBJ2-2	ASSYEASGSARELF
TRBV24-1	TRBJ2-2	ATSERTGGTGELF
TRBV20-1	TRBJ1-1	SALTPRTMNTEAF
TRBV4-1	TRBJ2-3	ASSNYGEGTDTQY
TRBV20-1	TRBJ2-1	SAGTTNEQF
TRBV5-1	TRBJ2-2	ASRGLNTGELF
TRBV20-1	TRBJ2-2	SAGIMGGELF
TRBV12-3/TRBV12-4	TRBJ2-2	ATTRVLNTGELF
TRBV5-6	TRBJ2-5	ASNLKLTGTARETQY
TRBV20-1	TRBJ1-2	SARDWGTTDNYGYT
TRBV6-1	TRBJ1-1	ASTHGGFMNTEAF
TRBV20-1	TRBJ2-1	SARKGLAANEQF
TRBV5-1	TRBJ2-7	ASSLSFDEQY
TRBV12-3/TRBV12-4	TRBJ2-1	ASIGLAGVEQF
TRBV5-6	TRBJ2-7	ASERGGLSYEQY
TRBV14	TRBJ1-6	ASSRTGNSPLH
TRBV5-1	TRBJ2-2	ASNWGRNTGELF
TRBV3-1	TRBJ2-3	ASSSFGRASDTQY
TRBV6-2/TRBV6-3	TRBJ1-6	ASSQSSPLH
TRBV12-3/TRBV12-4	TRBJ1-2	ASSRKGVANGYT
TRBV5-1	TRBJ2-7	ASSLAGTGVNEQY
TRBV15	TRBJ1-5	ATSRGAGDNQPQH
TRBV7-8	TRBJ1-1	ASSPYEGLTNTEAF
TRBV19	TRBJ1-5	ASSTETFPGNQPQH
TRBV12-3/TRBV12-4	TRBJ2-1	ASSLRTSGRHNEQF
TRBV7-6	TRBJ2-3	ASSSGATQY
TRBV12-3/TRBV12-4	TRBJ2-1	ASGHILGAYNEQF
TRBV6-6	TRBJ1-5	ASSYSSGSYNQPQH
TRBV10-3	TRBJ1-3	ASMQGAGGNTIY
TRBV5-1	TRBJ2-2	ASSLATGQTGELF
TRBV27	TRBJ2-7	ASSLSPSYEQY
TRBV28	TRBJ1-5	ASDRQDYQPQH